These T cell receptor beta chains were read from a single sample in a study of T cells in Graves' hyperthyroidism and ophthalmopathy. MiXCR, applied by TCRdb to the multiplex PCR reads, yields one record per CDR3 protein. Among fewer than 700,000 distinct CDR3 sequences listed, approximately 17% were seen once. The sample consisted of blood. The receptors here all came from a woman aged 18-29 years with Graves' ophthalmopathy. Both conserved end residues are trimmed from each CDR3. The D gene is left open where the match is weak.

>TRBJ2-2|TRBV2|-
ASSEDFSSGELF
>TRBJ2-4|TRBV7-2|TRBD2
ASSWGLAGGLTAKNIQY
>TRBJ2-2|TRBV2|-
ASSSLGASPGTGELF
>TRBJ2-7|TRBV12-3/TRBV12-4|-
ASSSGFEQY
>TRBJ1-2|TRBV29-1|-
SVRGGLTDYGYT
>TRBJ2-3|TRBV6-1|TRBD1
ASQDRVGTDTQY
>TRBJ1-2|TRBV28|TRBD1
ASSLGIWDRVYGYT
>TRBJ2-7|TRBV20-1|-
SATGDLGEQY
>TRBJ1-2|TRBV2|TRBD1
ASHRTGGHYGYT
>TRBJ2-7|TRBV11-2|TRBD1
ASTRQGTYEQY
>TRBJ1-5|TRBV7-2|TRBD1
ASSQTGVLLNQPQH
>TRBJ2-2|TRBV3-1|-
ASSQDVQGPRELF
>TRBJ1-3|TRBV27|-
ASSLSTGPGNTIY
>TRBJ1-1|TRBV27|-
ASSLSGVAF
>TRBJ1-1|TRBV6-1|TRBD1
ASSSSQGGFTEAF
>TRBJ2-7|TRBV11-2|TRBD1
ASSLDRDEGYEQY
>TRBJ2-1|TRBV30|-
AWSVQGLGYNEQF
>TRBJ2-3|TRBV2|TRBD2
ASSDGGRRTDTQY
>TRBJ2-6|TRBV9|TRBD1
ASSPLTGGSTGANVLT
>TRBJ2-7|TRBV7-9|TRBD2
ASSATSGGYEQY
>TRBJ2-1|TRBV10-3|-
AISERRSGYYNEQF
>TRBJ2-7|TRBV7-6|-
ASSFTGRKEGLREQY
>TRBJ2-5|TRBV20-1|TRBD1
SAIVRGRETQY
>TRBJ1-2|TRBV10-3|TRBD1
AISESIRRGTGMDGYT
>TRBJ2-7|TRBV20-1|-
SARAATGSYEQY
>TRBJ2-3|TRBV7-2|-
ASSLERVVSTDTQY
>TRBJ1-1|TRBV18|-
ASSPRNRDRDTEAF
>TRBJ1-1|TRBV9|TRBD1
ASSVGTENTEAF
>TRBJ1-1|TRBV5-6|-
ASSLDPRRNTEAF
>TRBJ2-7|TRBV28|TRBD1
ASSLIGWTGGYSYEQY
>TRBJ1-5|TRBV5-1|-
ASSLSPESNQPQH
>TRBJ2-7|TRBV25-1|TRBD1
ASTPGQGAYEQY
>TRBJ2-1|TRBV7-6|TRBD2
ASSLAGGTTHAGEQF
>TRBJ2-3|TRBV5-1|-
ASSFMGGSTDTQY
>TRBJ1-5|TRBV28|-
ASSLWGRAHVQH
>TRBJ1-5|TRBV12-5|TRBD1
VFGNRDRGLNYQPQH
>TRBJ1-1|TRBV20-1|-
SADDQVGAEAF
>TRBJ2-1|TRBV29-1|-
SVERIDNEQF
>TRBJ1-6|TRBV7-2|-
ASSFVFGRRESPLH
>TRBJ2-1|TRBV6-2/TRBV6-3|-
ASSVSRGLNEQF
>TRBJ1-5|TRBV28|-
ASSLLSIQGIQPQH
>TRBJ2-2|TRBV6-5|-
ASSYNRGGELF
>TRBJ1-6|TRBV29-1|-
SVQGSYNSPLH
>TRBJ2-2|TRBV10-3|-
AISEVSGNTGELF
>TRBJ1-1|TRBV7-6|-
ASSPGDAMNTEAF
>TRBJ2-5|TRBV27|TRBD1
ASSGGRGRETQY
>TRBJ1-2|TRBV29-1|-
SVEVRQQTYGYT
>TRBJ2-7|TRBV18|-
ASSPGDHEQY
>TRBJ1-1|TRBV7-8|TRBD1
ASQYLDRVTEAF
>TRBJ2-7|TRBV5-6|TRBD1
ASSQMGQGGSSYEQY
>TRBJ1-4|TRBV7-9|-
ASSLEGNEKLF
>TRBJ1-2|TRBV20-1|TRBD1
SAGSTGEGSGYT
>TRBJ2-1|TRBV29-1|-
SVEDEGRSSYNEQF
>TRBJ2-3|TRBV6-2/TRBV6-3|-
ASRQGLDTQY
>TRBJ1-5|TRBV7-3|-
ASSLGGRRDNQPQH
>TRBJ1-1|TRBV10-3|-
AISDRSQGFEAF
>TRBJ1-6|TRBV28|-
AGGGVMGSPLH
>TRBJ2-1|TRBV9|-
ASSGRGAYNEQF
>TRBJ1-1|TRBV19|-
ASSEGGITEAF